The clone carrying this T cell receptor (beta chain) came up a few times. Its antigen is currently unknown. MiXCR, applied by TCRdb to the reads, yields one record per CDR3 protein. The sample includes about a million distinct CDR3 sequences, under 40% of them seen just once. The sample belongs to a study of T cell repertoires in cytomegalovirus infection. Study context: HLA-B-restricted CMV epitopes that are well studied, plus recently identified HLA-C-restricted ones, were used by the study. Public TCR beta signature analysis indicated the presence of both CMV infection and matching HLA type. General study points: Summed public TCR beta family frequency identified CMV carriers bearing the relevant HLA. The ex vivo response was dominated by HLA-C-restricted CMV-specific TCR beta clonotypes.

The V and J ends lost 5 bases and 4 bases, in that order; junction bases with no gene match: 6. The CDR3 runs to 14 residues. Germline V lookup: CDR1 SEHNR, CDR2 FQNEAQ (reference sequence). This clonotype was obtained from a human donor in good health (CMV status not recorded). Some clones in this sample may be carry-over from other donors' samples. The specimen was cultured CD8+ T cells from PBMCs, collected from culture after CMV antigen stimulation. V is TRBV7-9 and J is TRBJ2-3, with 7 bases aligning to TRBD2. CDR3 coding DNA: TGTGCCAGCAGCCCTAGGGACTATCCAGATACGCAGTATTTT. It yields the protein CASSPRDYPDTQYF.